The 5 T cell receptor gamma chains presented below share a single source sample, sequenced in a study of intestinal T cells in coeliac disease. More than 9 formalin-fixed paraffin-embedded scrolls, each 5 µm thick, supplied each case's genomic DNA. Using around 0.2 ug of biopsy DNA, TRG was amplified with LymphoTrack primers. TCRdb fed the multiplex PCR reads to CATT. The table shows a few hundred gamma-chain clones, with roughly 50% occurring only once. Source material: a duodenal biopsy. The receptors come from a human donor with celiac disease.

This clone was seen a few times. This chain links TRGV4 with TRGJ1 or TRGJ2. The CDR3 has 11 amino acids. After removal of 1 base from V and 6 bases from J, the junction contained 0 bases not matched to a gene. Germline CDR1 and CDR2: EGSTGY and YDSYTSSV. The CDR3 here is CATWDGYKKLF. DNA for the CDR3: TGTGCCACCTGGGATGGTTATAAGAAACTCTTT.

This clone is labeled as large. This sequence joins TRGV4 and TRGJ1 or TRGJ2. This CDR3 contains 14 residues. CDR1 is EGSTGY and CDR2 is YDSYTSSV in the germline V gene. The trim removed 1 base at V and 0 bases at J, leaving 3 bases unmatched. The CDR3 protein is CATWDGPNYYKKLF. The CDR3 DNA reads as TGTGCCACCTGGGATGGTCCGAATTATTATAAGAAACTCTTT.

By share, this clone counts as hyperexpanded. This sequence joins TRGV8 and TRGJP2. The germline CDR1 and CDR2 sequences are VENAVY and YDSYNSRV. The CDR3 spans 14 residues. After removal of 5 bases from V and 0 bases from J, the junction contained 3 bases not matched to a gene. The CDR3, as DNA: TGTGCCACCTGGGCCTATAGTAGTGATTGGATCAAGACGTTT. Its protein is CATWAYSSDWIKTF.

The rearrangement uses TRGV2 and TRGJP2. The CDR3 sequence is 15 residues long. Germline CDR1 and CDR2: EGSNGY and YDSYNSKV. DNA for the CDR3: TGTGCACCTGGGACGGGCTCCAGTAGTGATTGGATCAAGACGTTT. This gives the protein CAPGTGSSSDWIKTF.

The chain combines TRGV3 with TRGJ1 or TRGJ2. The CDR3 length is 16 residues. Germline assignment: CDR1 VTNTFY and CDR2 YDVSTARD (reference sequence). Trimming at V came to 0 bases and at J to 3 bases, leaving 11 bases not matched to a gene. CDR3 coding DNA: TGTGCCACCTGGGACAGGCCGCTTTCCGTTTATTATAAGAAACTCTTT. It is translated as CATWDRPLSVYYKKLF.